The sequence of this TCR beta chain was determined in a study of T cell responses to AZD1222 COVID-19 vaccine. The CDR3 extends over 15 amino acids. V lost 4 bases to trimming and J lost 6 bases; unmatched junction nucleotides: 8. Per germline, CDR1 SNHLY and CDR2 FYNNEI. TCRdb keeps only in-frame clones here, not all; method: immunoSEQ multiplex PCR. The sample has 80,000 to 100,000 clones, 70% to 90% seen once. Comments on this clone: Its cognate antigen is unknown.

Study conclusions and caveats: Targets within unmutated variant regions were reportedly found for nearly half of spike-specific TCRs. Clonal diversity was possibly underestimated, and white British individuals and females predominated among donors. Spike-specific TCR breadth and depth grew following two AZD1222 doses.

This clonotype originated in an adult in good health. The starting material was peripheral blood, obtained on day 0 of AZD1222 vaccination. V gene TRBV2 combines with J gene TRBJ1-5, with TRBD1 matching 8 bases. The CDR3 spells CASSAPTGVSQPQHF. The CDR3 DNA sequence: TGTGCCAGCAGTGCCCCGACAGGGGTGAGTCAGCCCCAGCATTTT. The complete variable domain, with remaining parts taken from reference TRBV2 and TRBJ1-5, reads EPEVTQTPSHQVTQMGQEVILRCVPISNHLYFYWYRQILGQKVEFLVSFYNNEISEKSEIFDDQFSVERPDGSNFTLKIRSTKLEDSAMYFCASSAPTGVSQPQHFGDGTRLSIL.